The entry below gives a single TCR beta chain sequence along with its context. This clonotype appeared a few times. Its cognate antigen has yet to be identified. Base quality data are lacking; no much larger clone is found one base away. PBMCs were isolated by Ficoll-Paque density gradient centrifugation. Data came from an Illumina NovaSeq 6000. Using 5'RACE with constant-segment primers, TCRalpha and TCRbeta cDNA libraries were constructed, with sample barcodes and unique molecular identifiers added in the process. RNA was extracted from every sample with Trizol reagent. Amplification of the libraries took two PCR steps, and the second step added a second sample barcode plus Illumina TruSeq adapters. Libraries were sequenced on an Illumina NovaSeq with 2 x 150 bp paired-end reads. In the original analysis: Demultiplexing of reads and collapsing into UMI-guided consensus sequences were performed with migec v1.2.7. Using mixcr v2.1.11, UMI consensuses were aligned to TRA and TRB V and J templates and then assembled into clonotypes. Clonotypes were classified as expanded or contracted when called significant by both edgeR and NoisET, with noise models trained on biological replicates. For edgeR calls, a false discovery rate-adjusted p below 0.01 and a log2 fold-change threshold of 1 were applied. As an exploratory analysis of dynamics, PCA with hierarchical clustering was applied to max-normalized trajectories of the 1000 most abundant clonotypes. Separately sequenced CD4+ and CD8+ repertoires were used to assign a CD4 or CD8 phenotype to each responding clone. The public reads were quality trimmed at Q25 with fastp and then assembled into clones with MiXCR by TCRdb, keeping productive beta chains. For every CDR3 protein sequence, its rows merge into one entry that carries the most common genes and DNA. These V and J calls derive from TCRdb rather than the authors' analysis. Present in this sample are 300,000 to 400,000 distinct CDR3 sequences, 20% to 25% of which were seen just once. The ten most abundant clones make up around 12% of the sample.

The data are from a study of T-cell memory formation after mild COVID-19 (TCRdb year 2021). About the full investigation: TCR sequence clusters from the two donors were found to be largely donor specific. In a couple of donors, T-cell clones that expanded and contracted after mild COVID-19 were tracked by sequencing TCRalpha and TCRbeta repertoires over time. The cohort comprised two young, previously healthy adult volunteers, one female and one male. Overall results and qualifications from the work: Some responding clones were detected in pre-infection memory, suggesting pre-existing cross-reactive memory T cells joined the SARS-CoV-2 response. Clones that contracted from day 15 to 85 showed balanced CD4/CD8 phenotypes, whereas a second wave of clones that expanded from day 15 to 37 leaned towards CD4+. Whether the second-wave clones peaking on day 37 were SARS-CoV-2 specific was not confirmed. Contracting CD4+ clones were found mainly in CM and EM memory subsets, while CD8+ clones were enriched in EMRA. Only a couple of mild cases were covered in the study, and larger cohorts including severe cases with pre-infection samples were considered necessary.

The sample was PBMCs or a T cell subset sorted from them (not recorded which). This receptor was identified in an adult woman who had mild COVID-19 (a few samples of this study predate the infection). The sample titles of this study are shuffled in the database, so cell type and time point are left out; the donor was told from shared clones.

The CDR3 protein sequence reads: CASSHRALAGGPYNEQFF. The nucleotide sequence is given as TGCGCCAGCAGCCACAGAGCCCTAGCGGGCGGACCGTACAATGAGCAGTTCTTC. Recombination linked TRBV4-3 to TRBJ2-1; 8 junctional bases match TRBD2. Measured from the cysteine to the phenylalanine, the CDR3 is 18 residues long. The kept DNA is CDR3 alone, 54 bases in frame from the first base. Based on the germline V gene, the CDR1 and CDR2 sequences are LGHNA and YSLEER. Trimming accounts for 3 bases at V and 4 bases at J, while the number of junction bases matched to no gene is 14.